The 2 T cell receptor beta chains in this list originate from one sample, sequenced in a study of control samples from healthy donors and cancer patients. Sequenced by immunoSEQ multiplex PCR; TCRdb stores in-frame clones only, minus some. The table lists 150,000 or so clones, approximately 93% of them singletons. Sequenced input: blood. These receptors were taken from a man between 18 and 35 years old in good health.

This chain links TRBV4-3 with TRBJ1-4; D ambiguous. The CDR3 length is 14 residues. V lost 0 bases, J lost 4 bases, and 6 bases lay in between. CDR1 and CDR2 from the germline V gene are LGHNA and YSLEER. The CDR3 DNA follows: TGCGCCAGCAGCCAAGAACAGCATAATGAAAAACTGTTTTTT. Amino acid sequence: CASSQEQHNEKLFF.

The V gene is TRBV28, the J gene TRBJ2-3, with TRBD2 identical over 7 bases. Trimming cost V 2 bases and J 4 bases; bases outside gene matches: 3. CDR3 size: 14 residues. Germline-derived CDR1 and CDR2 are MDHEN and SYDVKM. The CDR3 nucleotides read TGTGCCAGCAGTTTACGCGGGAGTGCAGATACGCAGTATTTT. Translating it yields CASSLRGSADTQYF.